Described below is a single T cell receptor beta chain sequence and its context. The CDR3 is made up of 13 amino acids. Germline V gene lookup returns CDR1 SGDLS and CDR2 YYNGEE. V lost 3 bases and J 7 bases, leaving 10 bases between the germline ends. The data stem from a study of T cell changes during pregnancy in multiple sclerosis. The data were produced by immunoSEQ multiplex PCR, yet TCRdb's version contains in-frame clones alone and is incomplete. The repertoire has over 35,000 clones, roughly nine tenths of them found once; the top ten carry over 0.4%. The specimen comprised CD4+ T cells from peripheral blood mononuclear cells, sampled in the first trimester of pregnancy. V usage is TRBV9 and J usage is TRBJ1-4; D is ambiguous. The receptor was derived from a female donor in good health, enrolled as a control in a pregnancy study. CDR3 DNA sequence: TGTGCCAGCAGCGCCCGAGGTCGTGAAAAACTGTTTTTT. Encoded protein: CASSARGREKLFF. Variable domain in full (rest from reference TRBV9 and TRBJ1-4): DSGVTQTPKHLITATGQRVTLRCSPRSGDLSVYWYQQSLDQGLQFLIQYYNGEERAKGNILERFSAQQFPDLHSELNLSSLELGDSALYFCASSARGREKLFFGSGTQLSVL.